These 18 T cell receptor beta chains were all obtained from the same sample, sequenced in a study of cytomegalovirus exposure and HLA in healthy donors (dated by TCRdb to 2015 to 2018). Receptors were amplified or captured by the immunoSEQ multiplex PCR assay. For the multiplex PCR, a mixture combining 60 forward primers for TCR Vbeta segments and 13 reverse primers for TCR Jbeta segments was used. TCRdb took over this immuneACCESS table, retaining in-frame rearrangements with V and J assigned. Such tables are incomplete; in checked studies, under half of the missing clones stem from an unresolved V gene, and the remainder is unexplained. The table for this sample lists approximately 76,000 clones; under 85% of them were counted only once. The ten largest clones take up 16% of the sample. Sequencing used PBMCs. The receptors shown here come from a woman in her forties in good health and CMV-seropositive.

This chain links TRBV5-1 with TRBJ1-1; D unclear. Germline assignment: CDR1 SGHRS and CDR2 YFSETQ. This CDR3 has 15 amino acids. Trimming stripped 0 bases from V and 1 base from J, with 10 bases between. The CDR3 protein is CASSLAWATNTEAFF. CDR3 coding DNA: TGCGCCAGCAGCTTGGCCTGGGCTACGAACACTGAAGCTTTCTTT.

The chain recombines TRBV28 with TRBJ1-2; D not resolved. The V and J ends lost 4 bases and 7 bases respectively, with 10 bases between them. This CDR3 has 12 residues. The germline CDR1 and CDR2 sequences are MDHEN and SYDVKM. CDR3 DNA sequence: TGTGCCAGCAGTTCCGCCGTCGGTGGCTACACCTTC. This encodes CASSSAVGGYTF.

The chain recombines TRBV30 with TRBJ2-1; a possible D gene is TRBD1 (6 bases). The germline V gene encodes CDR1 GTSNPN and CDR2 SVGIG (reference sequence). V was trimmed by 0 bases and J by 6 bases, leaving 15 bases between them. CDR3 length: 15 residues. CDR3 region: CAWSVLDRTFNEQFF. The CDR3 DNA is TGTGCCTGGAGTGTATTGGACAGAACCTTCAATGAGCAGTTCTTC.

This rearrangement joins TRBV5-6 to TRBJ1-2, with TRBD1 identical over 7 bases. CDR3 length equals 17 residues. The germline CDR1 and CDR2 sequences are SGHDT and YYEEEE. V dropped 4 bases and J dropped 0; count of bases not matched to a gene: 12. Written as DNA, the CDR3 is TGTGCCAGCAGCCGGGGCACAGGGGCCCTATCTAACTATGGCTACACCTTC. This sequence encodes CASSRGTGALSNYGYTF.

This clone has just one count. The chain couples TRBV4-3 to TRBJ1-1, with a tentative D call TRBD1 (6 bases). Germline CDR1 is LGHNA and CDR2 is YSLEER. V shed 1 base and J shed 10 bases, with 13 bases lying between them. The CDR3 length is 13 residues. The DNA of the CDR3 is TGCGCCAGCAGCCAAGGGTCAGGGGACGGAGCTTTCTTT. This gives the protein CASSQGSGDGAFF.

This chain joins TRBV5-1 and TRBJ1-3; D is possibly TRBD1 (5 bases). V lost 1 base to trimming and J lost 0 bases, with 14 bases between them. The CDR3 is made up of 17 amino acids. Germline V gene data show CDR1 as SGHRS and CDR2 as YFSETQ. The CDR3 here is CASSLQGNVLSGNTIYF. CDR3 DNA sequence: TGCGCCAGCAGCTTGCAGGGTAACGTCCTCTCTGGAAACACCATATATTTT.

The chain recombines TRBV4-1 with TRBJ2-7; tentative D call: TRBD2 (5 bases). V dropped 2 bases and J dropped 4 bases, with 15 bases sitting between them. Germline V gives CDR1 MGHRA, CDR2 YSYEKL. This CDR3 comprises 15 residues. The CDR3 DNA is TGCGCCAGCAGCCAATGGTCTCTAGCCCAATACGAGCAGTACTTC. It specifies CASSQWSLAQYEQYF.

The chain combines TRBV30 with TRBJ2-7; a possible D gene is TRBD1 (5 bases). Trimming removed 0 bases from V and 4 bases from J, with 16 bases in between. The V gene's germline CDR1 is GTSNPN and CDR2 SVGIG (reference sequence). This CDR3 comprises 15 residues. This CDR3 is CAWSVGAGRMYEQYF. The CDR3 bases are TGTGCCTGGAGTGTAGGGGCAGGGCGCATGTACGAGCAGTACTTC.

This clone was recorded a few times. The J gene is TRBJ2-3, the V gene TRBV4-3, with 8 bases fitting TRBD1. The CDR3 totals 15 residues. Unmatched junction bases numbered 4, after V lost 4 bases and J lost 1 base. The germline V gene has CDR1 LGHNA and CDR2 YSLEER. The CDR3 DNA is TGCGCCAGCAGCCCACAGGGGGTCGGCACAGATACGCAGTATTTT. Encoded protein: CASSPQGVGTDTQYF.

As to this clone: Only one base separates this from a far larger clonotype, so it likely reflects a read error. The J gene is TRBJ2-3, the V gene TRBV10-3; 9 bases align to TRBD2. CDR1 ENHRY and CDR2 SYGVKD come from the germline V gene. The CDR3 length is 15 residues. V shed 4 bases and J 4 bases; nucleotides not matched to a gene: 6. The CDR3 sequence: CAISASRGRADTQYF. The CDR3 DNA follows: TGTGCCATCAGTGCGTCTCGCGGGAGGGCAGATACGCAGTATTTT.

This clone appeared a single time. This chain uses TRBV27 with TRBJ2-7, with D hard to call. Germline CDR1 MNHEY, CDR2 SMNVEV (reference sequence). The CDR3 runs to 13 residues. V lost 0 bases and J lost 6, with 9 bases in between. CDR3 sequence (DNA): TGTGCCAGCAGTTTATCCGGTAGCCCCGAGCAGTACTTC. The encoded protein is CASSLSGSPEQYF.

This chain joins TRBV6-5 and TRBJ1-6; weak D call: TRBD1 (6 bases). Germline V gene data show CDR1 as MNHEY and CDR2 as SVGAGI. This CDR3 spans 16 amino acids. Trimming pared 0 bases from V and 7 bases from J, leaving 13 bases between. The CDR3, as DNA: TGTGCCAGCAGTTACTCTCAAGGGACATCCAATTCACCCCTCCACTTT. This gives the protein CASSYSQGTSNSPLHF.

The chain is built from TRBV15 and TRBJ1-1; D gene unclear. CDR1 is LNHNV, CDR2 YYDKDF, per germline (reference sequence). V lost 1 base, J lost 2 bases, and 8 bases lay in between. CDR3 size: 14 residues. This CDR3 is CATSRGRPNTEAFF. CDR3 coding DNA: TGTGCCACCAGCAGAGGGCGGCCCAACACTGAAGCTTTCTTT.

The rearrangement joins TRBV6-6 to TRBJ2-7; D perhaps matches TRBD2 (6 bases). Germline values: CDR1 MNHNY, CDR2 SVGAGI (reference sequence). V lost 7 bases to trimming and J lost 0 bases, with 13 bases between them. This CDR3 is built from 14 residues. The CDR3 region is CASTTPGLSYEQYF. The CDR3 DNA reads TGTGCCAGCACCACCCCGGGACTCTCCTACGAGCAGTACTTC.

J is TRBJ1-2 and V is TRBV4-2; tentatively, D is TRBD1 (5 bases). CDR1 is LGHNA, CDR2 YNFKEQ, per germline. V was clipped by 0 bases and J by 2 bases, with 10 bases between them. The CDR3 loop spans 15 amino acids. Here the CDR3 DNA reads TGTGCCAGCAGCCAAGATCTGGCAGGGAACTATGGCTACACCTTC. Protein product: CASSQDLAGNYGYTF.

The gene calls are TRBV6-1 and TRBJ1-2, with TRBD1 as a possible D gene (6 bases). The CDR3 covers 13 residues. Germline values: CDR1 MNHNS, CDR2 SASEGT. V gave up 5 bases and J gave up 3 bases, with 10 bases separating them. The CDR3 DNA is TGTGCCAGCAGTCCAGGGGAGTACTATGGCTACACCTTC. Amino acids: CASSPGEYYGYTF.

This chain links TRBV7-2 with TRBJ2-3; possibly TRBD1 for D (5 bases). This CDR3 comprises 15 residues. V was pared by 2 bases and J by 4 bases, with 13 bases between. The germline V gene encodes CDR1 SGHTA and CDR2 FQGNSA. CDR3 DNA: TGTGCCAGCAGCTTAACTAAAGGGGTATCAGATACGCAGTATTTT. Its protein product is CASSLTKGVSDTQYF. The whole variable domain, filled in from reference TRBV7-2 and TRBJ2-3, reads GAGVSQSPSNKVTEKGKDVELRCDPISGHTALYWYRQSLGQGLEFLIYFQGNSAPDKSGLPSDRFSAERTGGSVSTLTIQRTQQEDSAVYLCASSLTKGVSDTQYFGPGTRLTVL.

J is TRBJ1-5 and V is TRBV28; D not certain. This CDR3 spans 15 amino acids. Germline-derived CDR1 and CDR2 are MDHEN and SYDVKM. Trimming took off 5 bases at V and 5 bases at J, with 16 bases between the two ends. The CDR3 nucleotides read TGTGCCAGCAGTCTCCTAGGAGGCAGCGATCAGCCCCAGCATTTT. It encodes CASSLLGGSDQPQHF.